The clone carrying this T cell receptor beta chain was observed at least ten times. The antigen is not known. The data stem from a study of Graves' ophthalmopathy and Graves' hyperthyroidism. Study context: Peripheral blood was collected at initial diagnosis, before any treatment. Overall study results and limits: Most thyroid clonotypes with frequency above 0.001 were detected in blood too.

The V end was cut by 8 bases, the J end by 11 bases, with 19 bases between. The CDR3 spans 12 residues. A volume of 9.5 to 10 ml of fresh peripheral blood supplied the PBMCs. RNA transcripts were the template, and TCR beta CDR3 regions were amplified from them. First-round RT-PCR used HTBI primers; second-round multiplex PCR followed. In TCRdb, the multiplex PCR reads were re-called with MiXCR into one record per CDR3 protein. The data hold about 660,000 distinct CDR3 sequences, with 35% to 50% observed a single time. The TCR was taken from an adult man with Graves' ophthalmopathy. This rearrangement joins TRBV12-3 or TRBV12-4 to TRBJ2-7, with D possibly TRBD2 on 7 matching bases. The sequencing input was peripheral blood. Here the CDR3 DNA reads TGTGCCAGCGCTGGGGGGGCGGGAGTAAAGTACTTC. Its translation is CASAGGAGVKYF.